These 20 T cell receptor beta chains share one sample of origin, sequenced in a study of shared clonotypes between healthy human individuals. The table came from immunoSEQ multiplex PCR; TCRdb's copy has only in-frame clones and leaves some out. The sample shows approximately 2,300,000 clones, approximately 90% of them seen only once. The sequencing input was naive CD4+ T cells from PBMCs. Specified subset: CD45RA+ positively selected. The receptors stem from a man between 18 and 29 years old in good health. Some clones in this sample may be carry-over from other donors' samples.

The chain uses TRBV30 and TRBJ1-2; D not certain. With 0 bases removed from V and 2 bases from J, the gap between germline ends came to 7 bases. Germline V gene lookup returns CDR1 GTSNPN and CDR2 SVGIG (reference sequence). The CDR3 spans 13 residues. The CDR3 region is CAWSVLGNYGYTF. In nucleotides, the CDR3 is TGTGCCTGGAGTGTGTTAGGGAACTATGGCTACACCTTC.

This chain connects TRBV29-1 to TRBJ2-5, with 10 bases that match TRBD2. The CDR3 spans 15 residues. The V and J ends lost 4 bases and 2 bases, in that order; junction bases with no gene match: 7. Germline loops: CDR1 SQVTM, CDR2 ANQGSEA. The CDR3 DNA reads TGCAGCGTTGCCCCAGCGGGGGGGGGTCAAGAGACCCAGTACTTC. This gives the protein CSVAPAGGGQETQYF.

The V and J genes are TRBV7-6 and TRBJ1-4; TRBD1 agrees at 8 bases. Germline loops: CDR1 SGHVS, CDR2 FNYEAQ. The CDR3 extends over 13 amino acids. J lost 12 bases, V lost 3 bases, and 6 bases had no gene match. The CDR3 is CASSFDSGQELFF. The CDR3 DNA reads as TGTGCCAGCAGCTTCGACTCGGGACAGGAACTGTTTTTT.

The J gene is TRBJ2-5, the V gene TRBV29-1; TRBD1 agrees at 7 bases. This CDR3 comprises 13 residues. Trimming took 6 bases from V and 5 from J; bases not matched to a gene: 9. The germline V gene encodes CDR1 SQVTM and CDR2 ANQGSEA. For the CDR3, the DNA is TGCAGCGTCCCAACAGGGGCCCGGGAGACCCAGTACTTC. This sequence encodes CSVPTGARETQYF. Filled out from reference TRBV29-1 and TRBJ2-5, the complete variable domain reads SAVISQKPSRDICQRGTSLTIQCQVDSQVTMMFWYRQQPGQSLTLIATANQGSEATYESGFVIDKFPISRPNLTFSTLTVSNMSPEDSSIYLCSVPTGARETQYFGPGTRLLVL.

CDR3 region: CASSLRDGIYEQYF. CDR3 nucleotides: TGTGCCAGCTCACTCCGGGACGGGATATACGAGCAGTACTTC. The chain joins TRBV18 to TRBJ2-7; D assignment may be TRBD1 or TRBD2 (5 bases each). There are 14 residues in the CDR3. Germline V CDR1 and CDR2: KGHSH, LQKENI. Trimming cost V 4 bases and J 4 bases, with 14 bases left between them.

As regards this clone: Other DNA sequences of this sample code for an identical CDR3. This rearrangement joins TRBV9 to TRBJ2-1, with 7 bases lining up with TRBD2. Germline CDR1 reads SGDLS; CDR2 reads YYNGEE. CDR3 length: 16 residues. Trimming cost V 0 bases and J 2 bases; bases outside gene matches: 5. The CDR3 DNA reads TGTGCCAGCAGCGTAGGTGGGCTAGCGGCCTACAATGAGCAGTTCTTC. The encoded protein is CASSVGGLAAYNEQFF.

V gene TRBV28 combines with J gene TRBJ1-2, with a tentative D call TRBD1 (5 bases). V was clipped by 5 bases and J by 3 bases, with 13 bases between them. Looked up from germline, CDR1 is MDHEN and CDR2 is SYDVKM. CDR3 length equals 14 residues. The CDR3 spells CASSPGTVYYGYTF. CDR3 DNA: TGTGCCAGCAGTCCTGGGACGGTATACTATGGCTACACCTTC.

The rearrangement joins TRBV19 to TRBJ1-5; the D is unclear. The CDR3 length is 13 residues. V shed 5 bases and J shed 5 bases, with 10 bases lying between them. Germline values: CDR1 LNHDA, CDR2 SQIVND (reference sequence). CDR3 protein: CASSSYRDQPQHF. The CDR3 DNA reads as TGTGCCAGTAGTTCCTACAGAGATCAGCCCCAGCATTTT.

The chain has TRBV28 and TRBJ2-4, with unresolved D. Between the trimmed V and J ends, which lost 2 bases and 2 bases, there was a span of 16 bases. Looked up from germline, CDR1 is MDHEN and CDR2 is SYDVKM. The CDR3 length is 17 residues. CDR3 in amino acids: CASSLTRARETKNIQYF. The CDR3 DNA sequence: TGTGCCAGCAGTTTAACCCGCGCACGAGAGACCAAAAACATTCAGTACTTC.

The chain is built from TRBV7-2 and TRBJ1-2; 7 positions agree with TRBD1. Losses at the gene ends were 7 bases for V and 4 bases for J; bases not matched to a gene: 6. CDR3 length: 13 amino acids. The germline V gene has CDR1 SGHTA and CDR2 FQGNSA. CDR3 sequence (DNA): TGTGCCAGCACTCCGACAGGGAGCTATGGCTACACCTTC. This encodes CASTPTGSYGYTF.

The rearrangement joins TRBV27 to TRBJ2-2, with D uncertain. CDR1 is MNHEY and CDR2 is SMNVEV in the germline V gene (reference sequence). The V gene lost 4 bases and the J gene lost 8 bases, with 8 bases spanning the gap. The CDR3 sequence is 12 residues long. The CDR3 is CASSSQSGELFF. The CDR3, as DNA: TGTGCCAGCAGTTCTCAGAGTGGGGAGCTGTTTTTT.

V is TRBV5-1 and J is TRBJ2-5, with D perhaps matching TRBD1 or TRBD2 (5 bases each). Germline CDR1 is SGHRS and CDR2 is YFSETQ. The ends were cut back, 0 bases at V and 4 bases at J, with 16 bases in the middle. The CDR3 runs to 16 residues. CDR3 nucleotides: TGCGCCAGCAGCTTGGGCGTTGGAGGTGGGGGAGAGACCCAGTACTTC. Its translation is CASSLGVGGGGETQYF.

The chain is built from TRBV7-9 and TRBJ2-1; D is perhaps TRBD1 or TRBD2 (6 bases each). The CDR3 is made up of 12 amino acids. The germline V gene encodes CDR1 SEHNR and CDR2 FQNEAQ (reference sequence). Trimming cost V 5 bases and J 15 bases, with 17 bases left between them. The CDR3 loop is CASSRLAEGGFF. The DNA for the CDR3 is TGTGCCAGCAGCCGCTTAGCGGAGGGGGGGTTCTTC.

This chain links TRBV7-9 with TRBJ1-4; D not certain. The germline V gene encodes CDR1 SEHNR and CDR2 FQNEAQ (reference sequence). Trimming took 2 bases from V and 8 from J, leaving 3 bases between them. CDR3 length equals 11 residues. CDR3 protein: CASSLLEKLFF. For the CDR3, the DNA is TGTGCCAGCAGCTTACTAGAAAAACTGTTTTTT.

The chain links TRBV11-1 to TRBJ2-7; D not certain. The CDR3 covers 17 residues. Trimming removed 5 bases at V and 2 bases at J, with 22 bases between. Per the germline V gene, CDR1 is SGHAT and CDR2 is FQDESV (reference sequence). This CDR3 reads CASSPKGPSAATYEQYF. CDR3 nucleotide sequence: TGTGCCAGCAGCCCCAAAGGTCCGTCGGCAGCAACCTACGAGCAGTACTTC.

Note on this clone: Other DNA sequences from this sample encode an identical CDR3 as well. The DNA for the CDR3 is TGCGCCAGCAGCTTTCGGACTAGCGGGTACAATGAGCAGTTCTTC. Protein sequence: CASSFRTSGYNEQFF. The chain employs TRBV5-1 and TRBJ2-1; TRBD2 aligns across 11 bases. V was pared by 2 bases and J by 4 bases, with 2 bases of the junction left unmatched. This CDR3 has 15 amino acids. Germline V gives CDR1 SGHRS, CDR2 YFSETQ.

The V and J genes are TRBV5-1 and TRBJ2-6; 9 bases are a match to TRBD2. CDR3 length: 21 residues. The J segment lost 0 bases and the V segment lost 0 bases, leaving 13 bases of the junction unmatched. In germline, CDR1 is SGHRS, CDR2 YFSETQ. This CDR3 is CASSLGHTGFSGSSGANVLTF. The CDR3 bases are TGCGCCAGCAGCTTGGGACACACAGGGTTTAGCGGGAGCTCTGGGGCCAACGTCCTGACTTTC.

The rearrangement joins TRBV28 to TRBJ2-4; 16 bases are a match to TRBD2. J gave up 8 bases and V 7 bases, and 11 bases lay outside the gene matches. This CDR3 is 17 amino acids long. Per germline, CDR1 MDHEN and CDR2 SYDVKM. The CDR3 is CASTQPGLAGGTDIQYF. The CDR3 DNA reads TGTGCCAGCACCCAACCGGGACTAGCGGGAGGGACGGACATTCAGTACTTC.

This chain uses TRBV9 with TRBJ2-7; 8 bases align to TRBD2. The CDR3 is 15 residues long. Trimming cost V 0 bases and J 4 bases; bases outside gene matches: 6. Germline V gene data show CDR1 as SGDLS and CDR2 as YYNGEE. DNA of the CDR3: TGTGCCAGCAGCGTAGGCGGGAGGTCTGGGTACGAGCAGTACTTC. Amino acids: CASSVGGRSGYEQYF.

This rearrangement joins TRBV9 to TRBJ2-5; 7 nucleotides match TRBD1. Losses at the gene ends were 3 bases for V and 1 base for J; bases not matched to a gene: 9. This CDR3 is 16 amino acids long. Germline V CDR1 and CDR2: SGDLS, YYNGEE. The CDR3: CASSASGTAVQETQYF. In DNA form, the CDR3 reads TGTGCCAGCAGCGCCTCCGGGACAGCTGTCCAAGAGACCCAGTACTTC.